Sequencing of this T cell receptor beta chain was carried out in a study of blood T cell repertoires in COVID-19 (dated by TCRdb to about 2020). For the wider study: Samples covering the acute and convalescent phases of COVID-19 were provided by collaborators in the United States, Italy and Spain. The dataset comprised deeply sampled blood TCRbeta repertoires from subjects exposed to, actively infected with, or recovered from COVID-19. Where HLA class I and class II types were available, the types were taken from metadata supplied by the sample provider, not from assay-based typing. The prospective study material was composed of cDNA or gDNA derived from T cells, B-cell-depleted T cells, or PBMCs. The repertoires were made available in a free public database intended to serve as a resource for research on the immune response to SARS-CoV-2. The samples were drawn from the first 160 participants of the ongoing ImmuneRACE study and from some 1,300 subjects provided by 6 global collaborators. Nearly every sample came with metadata listing a de-identified subject ID, COVID-19 status, age in years and sex. Results and caveats for the whole study, not just this receptor: The quantity of clinical and demographic metadata differed by source and by participant and was supplied without curation.

As regards this clone: Its cognate antigen has yet to be identified. Per-base quality was not reported, and no clone a single base away is much larger than it.

TCRbeta CDR3 regions were amplified from genomic DNA by means of the immunoSEQ Assay, a bias-controlled multiplex PCR. Regarding the original processing steps: The number of nucleated cells in each sample was estimated by amplification of reference gene primers within the assay. To quantify the absolute abundance of each unique TCRbeta CDR3 rearrangement, sequence reads were collapsed and filtered. For each sample, productive Simpson clonality was calculated as the square root of Simpson's diversity index over productive rearrangements. In TCRdb, the immuneACCESS table is reduced to in-frame sequences with V and J assigned. These tables do not hold every clone; where another copy was compared, an unresolved V gene accounts for under half, and the others remain unexplained. Clone size and the V and J calls come from that table; the DNA yielded D and trimming. The sample table contains roughly 200,000 clones; only one count was recorded for more than 80% of them. The ten largest clones capture 6.2% of the sample.

From cysteine to phenylalanine, the CDR3 is 15 amino acids long. The retained sequence is limited to the CDR3, 45 bases, with the frame set at the first base. The germline V gene encodes CDR1 KGHSH and CDR2 LQKENI. V is clipped by 4 bases and J by 2 bases, and the sequence between their germline boundaries is 12 bases long. Enrolling through a virtual design, the prospective study's participants ranged in age from roughly 18 to 95 years and lived across more than 20 United States geographic areas. In the prospective study, cohorts were assigned on the basis of participant-reported clinical history obtained from a screening survey and a study questionnaire. Recovered participants in ImmuneRACE Cohort 3 were defined by two consecutive negative NP/OP PCR tests, clearance by a healthcare professional, or resolution of symptoms. In the prospective study, whole blood, serum and a nasopharyngeal or oropharyngeal swab were collected from each participant by mobile phlebotomists. Over a roughly 2-month period, participants in the prospective study had the option of providing additional blood draws and questionnaires. Before DNA extraction, blood samples from the prospective study were shipped at room temperature or frozen.

Sequenced input: PBMCs or T cells enriched from blood (not recorded which). The sequence derives from a man aged 40-49 years who had recovered from COVID-19. This receptor chain uses TRBV18 and TRBJ1-5, with no D gene named confidently. The DNA sequence reads TGTGCCAGCTCACTAGCCGGGGTAGGCAATCAGCCCCAGCATTTT. This gives the protein CASSLAGVGNQPQHF.